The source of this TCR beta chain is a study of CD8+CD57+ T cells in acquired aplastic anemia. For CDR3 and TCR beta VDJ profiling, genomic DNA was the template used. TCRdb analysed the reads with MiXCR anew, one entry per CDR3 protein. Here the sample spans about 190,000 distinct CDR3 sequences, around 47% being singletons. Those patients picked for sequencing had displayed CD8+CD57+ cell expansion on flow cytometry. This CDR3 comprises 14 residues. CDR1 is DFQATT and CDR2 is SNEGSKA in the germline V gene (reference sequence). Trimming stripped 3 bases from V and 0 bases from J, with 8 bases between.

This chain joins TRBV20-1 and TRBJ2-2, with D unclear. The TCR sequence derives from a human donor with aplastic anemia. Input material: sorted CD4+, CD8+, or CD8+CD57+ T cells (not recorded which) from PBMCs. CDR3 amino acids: CSARAGTNTGELFF. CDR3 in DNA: TGCAGTGCTAGGGCTGGGACGAACACCGGGGAGCTGTTTTTT.